A single sample gave rise to the 24 T cell receptor beta chains below, sequenced in a study of T cell repertoires in MIS-A myocarditis (dated by TCRdb to 2022 to 2024). Library construction relied on the immunoSEQ multiplex PCR assay. TCRdb mirrors the immuneACCESS table, restricted to in-frame sequences. Some clones are absent from its copies; in checked studies, under half trace to an unresolved V gene, and the reason for the others is unknown. The sample profile shows about 11,000 clones; approximately 80% of them were found once. 25% to 30% of the sample belongs to the ten largest clones. The source material was right ventricle heart tissue obtained at autopsy. Interpreted using the paper, the cell subset or site label stands for: cardiac tissue sample (left or right ventricle, interventricular septum, or pericardium). The receptors originated from a man aged 18-30 years with fulminant myocarditis from multisystem inflammatory syndrome in adults (MIS-A) after COVID-19.

This clone was seen only once. The chain joins TRBV4-1 to TRBJ1-1, with a possible D match to TRBD1 (6 bases). Germline V gene data show CDR1 as MGHRA and CDR2 as YSYEKL. The CDR3 is 15 amino acids. The V and J ends lost 4 bases and 0 bases respectively, with 12 bases between them. CDR3 coding DNA: TGCGCCAGCAGCCCGCTGGGGGGCTTGAACACTGAAGCTTTCTTT. It encodes CASSPLGGLNTEAFF.

This chain connects TRBV14 to TRBJ1-1, with D unclear. Deletions cut 4 bases from V and 2 bases from J, with 8 bases between. Germline CDR1 and CDR2: SGHDN and FVKESK. This CDR3 spans 13 amino acids. The CDR3 loop reads CASSRNRNTEAFF. DNA of the CDR3: TGTGCCAGCAGCCGAAACAGAAACACTGAAGCTTTCTTT.

CDR3 in DNA: TGTGCCAGCAGCGTTGACAGGGAATCCATTCAGTACTTC. Translated, it gives CASSVDRESIQYF. The rearrangement joins TRBV2 to TRBJ2-4, with TRBD1 identical over 7 bases. The CDR3 is 13 amino acids. CDR1 SNHLY and CDR2 FYNNEI come from the germline V gene. The J segment lost 9 bases and the V segment lost 6 bases, leaving 8 bases of the junction unmatched.

J is TRBJ1-5 and V is TRBV2; 9 nucleotides align to TRBD1. The CDR3 covers 14 residues. Germline CDR1 reads SNHLY; CDR2 reads FYNNEI. The V gene end was trimmed by 7 bases and the J gene end by 2 bases; junction bases not matched to a gene: 3. CDR3 in amino acids: CASNRDRGNQPQHF. For the CDR3, the DNA is TGTGCCAGCAATAGGGACAGGGGCAATCAGCCCCAGCATTTT.

The J gene is TRBJ2-5, the V gene TRBV7-3; D gene unclear. This CDR3 contains 14 residues. Per germline, CDR1 SGHTA and CDR2 FQGTGA. Trimming cost V 5 bases and J 7 bases, with 17 bases left between them. The CDR3, as DNA: TGTGCCAGCAGCCCACGACCCAACGGCGGGACCCAGTACTTC. Translated, it gives CASSPRPNGGTQYF.

This clone was detected once. The chain links TRBV27 to TRBJ2-3; D is unclear. The CDR3 contains 13 residues. V was cut by 6 bases and J by 0 bases, with 7 bases left in between. The germline gives CDR1 MNHEY, CDR2 SMNVEV (reference sequence). CDR3 DNA: TGTGCCAGCAGGCCTCTTAGCACAGATACGCAGTATTTT. Its translation is CASRPLSTDTQYF.

V and J are TRBV10-3 and TRBJ1-5; no clear D gene. V was trimmed by 3 bases and J by 4 bases, leaving 7 bases between them. The germline gives CDR1 ENHRY, CDR2 SYGVKD. The CDR3 consists of 13 residues. CDR3 sequence reads: CAISETGNQPQHF. In nucleotides, the CDR3 is TGTGCCATCAGTGAAACGGGGAATCAGCCCCAGCATTTT.

A note on this clone: Compared with germline, one end of the junction differs, possibly owing to a read error. The chain has TRBV7-7 and TRBJ1-1, with D perhaps matching TRBD1 (6 bases). CDR1 is SSHAT, CDR2 FNYEAQ, per germline (reference sequence). CDR3 size: 17 residues. The CDR3 loop is CASSFIDRQVMNTEAFF. The CDR3 bases are TGTGCTAGCAGCTTCATAGACAGGCAGGTCATGAACACTGAAGCTTTCTTT.

The V gene is TRBV29-1, the J gene TRBJ2-7; D is possibly TRBD2 (5 bases). The CDR3 sequence is 12 residues long. The V end was cut by 5 bases, the J end by 4 bases, with 12 bases between. Germline V lookup: CDR1 SQVTM, CDR2 ANQGSEA. The CDR3 sequence: CSVRGLTYEQYF. The CDR3 nucleotides read TGCAGCGTTCGAGGACTTACATACGAGCAGTACTTC.

The J gene is TRBJ1-2, the V gene TRBV5-1; 10 bases fit TRBD1. Per germline, CDR1 SGHRS and CDR2 YFSETQ. This CDR3 is 15 amino acids long. J was trimmed by 3 bases and V by 4 bases; bases with no gene match: 6. The CDR3 DNA reads TGCGCCAGCAGCAAAGGACAGGGGGTATACTATGGCTACACCTTC. This encodes CASSKGQGVYYGYTF.

V is TRBV11-2 and J is TRBJ2-1; no firm D call. The CDR3 is 11 amino acids. Germline values: CDR1 SGHAT, CDR2 FQNNGV. With 5 bases removed from V and 9 bases from J, the gap between germline ends came to 8 bases. CDR3 loop: CASSLESEQFF. CDR3 in DNA: TGTGCCAGCAGCCTTGAGAGTGAGCAGTTCTTC. Full variable domain (missing parts from reference TRBV11-2 and TRBJ2-1): EAGVAQSPRYKIIEKRQSVAFWCNPISGHATLYWYQQILGQGPKLLIQFQNNGVVDDSQLPKDRFSAERLKGVDSTLKIQPAKLEDSAVYLCASSLESEQFFGPGTRLTVL.

V gene TRBV11-3 combines with J gene TRBJ2-3, with D possibly matching TRBD2 (6 bases). The V end was cut by 2 bases, the J end by 6 bases, with 9 bases between. The CDR3 is 13 amino acids. Germline CDR1 SGHNT, CDR2 YENEEA. This CDR3 reads CASSLRGMDTQYF. The CDR3 nucleotides read TGTGCCAGCAGCTTACGGGGGATGGATACGCAGTATTTT. The entire variable domain, with the rest obtained from reference TRBV11-3 and TRBJ2-3, is as follows: EAGVVQSPRYKIIEKKQPVAFWCNPISGHNTLYWYLQNLGQGPELLIRYENEEAVDDSQLPKDRFSAERLKGVDSTLKIQPAELGDSAVYLCASSLRGMDTQYFGPGTRLTVL.

This clone was seen more than once but under ten times. The V call is TRBV28, the J call TRBJ1-3, with no clear D. Trimming took 7 bases from V and 0 from J, leaving 13 bases between them. CDR1 is MDHEN, CDR2 SYDVKM, per germline. The CDR3 contains 15 residues. In DNA, the CDR3 is TGTGCCAGCATCCCTTTTAGCTCCTCTGGAAACACCATATATTTT. This translates into CASIPFSSSGNTIYF.

V usage is TRBV7-2 and J usage is TRBJ1-1; TRBD1 might be the D (5 bases). CDR3 length equals 13 residues. Between the trimmed V and J ends, which lost 2 bases and 5 bases, there was a span of 9 bases. Germline CDR1 is SGHTA and CDR2 is FQGNSA. The CDR3 protein is CASSLYGATEAFF. The CDR3 region has the DNA TGTGCCAGCAGCTTATACGGGGCGACTGAAGCTTTCTTT.

V is TRBV19 and J is TRBJ2-1; D is possibly TRBD2 (5 bases). V was shortened by 9 bases and J by 4 bases, with 16 bases between the two germline ends. Per the germline V gene, CDR1 is LNHDA and CDR2 is SQIVND (reference sequence). This CDR3 is built from 14 residues. The CDR3 loop reads CASTPRALYNEQFF. In nucleotides, the CDR3 is TGTGCCAGCACCCCGCGGGCTTTATACAATGAGCAGTTCTTC.

J is TRBJ2-7 and V is TRBV5-1, with D uncertain. Trimming took 4 bases from V and 2 from J, leaving 19 bases between them. The CDR3 length is 16 residues. CDR1 and CDR2 (germline): SGHRS, YFSETQ. The CDR3, as DNA: TGCGCCAGCAGCCTAACGTTAGGCAGTCGAACCTACGAGCAGTACTTC. It specifies CASSLTLGSRTYEQYF.

The gene calls are TRBV6-5 and TRBJ1-2; D is unclear. The CDR3 runs to 15 residues. V lost 6 bases and J 4 bases, leaving 18 bases between the germline ends. Germline V CDR1 and CDR2: MNHEY, SVGAGI. The CDR3 loop reads CASRAPNPTPYGYTF. The CDR3 DNA is TGTGCCAGCAGGGCCCCCAACCCTACCCCCTATGGCTACACCTTC.

The chain couples TRBV6-6 to TRBJ2-5, with a tentative D call TRBD2 (6 bases). V lost 5 bases and J 7 bases, leaving 14 bases between the germline ends. The CDR3 has 13 amino acids. Germline V lookup: CDR1 MNHNY, CDR2 SVGAGI (reference sequence). The chain's CDR3 is CASSPSSVGTQYF. Here the CDR3 DNA reads TGTGCCAGCAGTCCCTCTAGCGTCGGGACCCAGTACTTC.

The chain has TRBV9 and TRBJ2-5; D is possibly TRBD1 or TRBD2 (6 bases each). Trimming removed 4 bases from V and 2 bases from J, with 18 bases in between. CDR3 size: 16 residues. Germline CDR1 SGDLS, CDR2 YYNGEE. CDR3 protein: CASSPSGWGAQETQYF. In DNA form, the CDR3 reads TGTGCCAGCAGCCCTTCGGGCTGGGGGGCACAAGAGACCCAGTACTTC.

The CDR3 coding sequence is TGTGCCAGTGGAGGGGCAGGCGATTCCTACGAGCAGTACTTC. Protein sequence: CASGGAGDSYEQYF. The chain uses TRBV19 and TRBJ2-7, with D possibly matching TRBD2 (6 bases). The CDR3 has 14 residues. Trimming took off 8 bases at V and 1 base at J, with 15 bases between the two ends. Germline CDR1 reads LNHDA; CDR2 reads SQIVND (reference sequence).

The chain recombines TRBV27 with TRBJ1-5; 7 bases align to TRBD1. Germline CDR1 and CDR2: MNHEY and SMNVEV (reference sequence). The CDR3 is 16 residues long. V gave up 4 bases and J gave up 1 base; unmatched junction bases: 7. In nucleotides, the CDR3 is TGTGCCAGCAGTTCTACCTCCAGGGGGAGCAATCAGCCCCAGCATTTT. Translation gives CASSSTSRGSNQPQHF.

The chain links TRBV5-1 to TRBJ1-5; unclear D gene. Per the germline V gene, CDR1 is SGHRS and CDR2 is YFSETQ. The CDR3 runs 14 residues. Trimming pared 2 bases from V and 11 bases from J, leaving 17 bases between. CDR3 DNA: TGCGCCAGCAGCTTAGGCGGCGGTCCCTCCGCCCAGCATTTT. Translation: CASSLGGGPSAQHF.

V usage is TRBV5-8 and J usage is TRBJ1-4; D unclear. This CDR3 has 11 residues. Germline V gives CDR1 SGHTS, CDR2 YDEGEE. V was shortened by 7 bases and J by 8 bases, with 9 bases between the two germline ends. CDR3 in amino acids: CASSPGEKLFF. CDR3 bases: TGTGCCAGCTCGCCGGGGGAAAAACTGTTTTTT.

This clone was observed a single time. The V gene is TRBV3-1 (or the pseudogene TRBV3-2), the J gene TRBJ1-1; D is ambiguous. Germline lookup yields CDR1 LGHDT and CDR2 YNNKEL (reference sequence). V was shortened by 2 bases and J by 4 bases, with 11 bases between the two germline ends. The CDR3 length is 14 residues. The CDR3 loop reads CASSQWVSGTEAFF. DNA of the CDR3: TGTGCCAGCAGCCAATGGGTAAGCGGCACTGAAGCTTTCTTT.